This T cell receptor (beta chain) was captured in a study of blood T cell repertoires in COVID-19. Overall study context: The cDNA or gDNA used as material had been derived from T cells, B-cell-depleted T cells, or PBMCs.

Profiling relied on immunoSEQ multiplex PCR, and the TCRdb table lists in-frame clones only, not all of them. There are 450,000 to 500,000 clones in the sample; approximately 85% occur only once, and roughly 3.1% lies in the top ten. CDR3 size: 16 residues. After removal of 4 bases from V and 4 bases from J, the junction contained 7 bases not matched to a gene. Per germline, CDR1 LGHDT and CDR2 YNNKEL (reference sequence). The sequence was obtained from a human donor in a cohort sampled during active COVID-19. J is TRBJ1-6 and V is TRBV3-1 (or the pseudogene TRBV3-2); TRBD1 aligns across 7 bases. Sequenced sample: peripheral blood. The CDR3, as DNA: TGTGCCAGCAGCCCGAGGACAGGTGTTTATAATTCACCCCTCCACTTT. This translates into CASSPRTGVYNSPLHF.